This TCR beta chain came from a study of T-cell reconstitution after alpha-beta-depleted transplantation in children. General study results and limits: Counts and diversity of T cells one year after transplant came mostly from newly produced T cells.

Unique molecular identifiers were incorporated when the TCRbeta library was constructed. TCRdb processed the PCR reads anew with MiXCR; each CDR3 protein has one entry. The sample shows 450,000 to 600,000 distinct CDR3 sequences, approximately 13% of them seen only once. This clonotype was observed a handful of times. The antigen remains undetermined. The ends were cut back, 4 bases at V and 9 bases at J, with 16 bases in the middle. Germline lookup yields CDR1 MNHEY and CDR2 SMNVEV (reference sequence). CDR3 length: 15 amino acids. This receptor was obtained from a male patient younger than 18 who had a stem cell transplant for acute myeloid leukemia, so the T cells may come from the graft donor. The sample consisted of PBMCs, mostly from graft donor cells, taken 360 days after TCRalphabeta/CD19-depleted stem cell transplant. V usage is TRBV27 and J usage is TRBJ1-6; D perhaps matches TRBD1 (6 bases). The DNA of the CDR3 is TGTGCCAGCAGTTCCTGGACAGTTCTAAGTTCACCCCTCCACTTT. Its protein product is CASSSWTVLSSPLHF.